These 20 T cell receptor beta chains were sequenced from one sample in a study of multiple sclerosis patients with progressive multifocal leukoencephalopathy. Time point: before natalizumab initiation. Sequenced by immunoSEQ multiplex PCR; TCRdb stores in-frame clones only, minus some. The table has around 28,000 clones, around nine tenths seen once; the top ten hold around 0.96%. The sample consisted of PBMCs. The receptors come from a human donor with multiple sclerosis.

The gene calls are TRBV10-3 and TRBJ2-3; either TRBD1 or TRBD2 may fit D (5 bases each). This CDR3 comprises 13 residues. Trimming took off 3 bases at V and 8 bases at J, with 12 bases between the two ends. Germline values: CDR1 ENHRY, CDR2 SYGVKD. Here the CDR3 reads CAISELEGSTQYF. The CDR3 bases are TGTGCCATCAGTGAATTAGAGGGGAGTACGCAGTATTTT.

The chain has TRBV7-9 and TRBJ1-2, with D hard to call. CDR1 is SEHNR, CDR2 FQNEAQ, per germline (reference sequence). V gave up 1 base and J gave up 4 bases, with 19 bases separating them. The CDR3 has 17 residues. The CDR3 bases are TGTGCCAGCAGCTTAGATCCTGTCGGCAGCAAATCCTATGGCTACACCTTC. Protein product: CASSLDPVGSKSYGYTF.

The chain is built from TRBV2 and TRBJ1-2, with D unclear. The CDR3 contains 15 residues. Germline values: CDR1 SNHLY, CDR2 FYNNEI. V was shortened by 6 bases and J by 4 bases, with 18 bases between the two germline ends. The CDR3 DNA reads TGTGCCAGCAGGCAAAGCCCGGGGTTCTCCTATGGCTACACCTTC. It yields the protein CASRQSPGFSYGYTF.

CDR3 in DNA: TGTGCCAGCAGCCCAGCGACAGGGAAACATAATTCACCCCTCCACTTT. It translates to CASSPATGKHNSPLHF. The V gene is TRBV27, the J gene TRBJ1-6, with 7 nucleotides matching TRBD1. The CDR3 sequence is 16 residues long. V lost 6 bases and J lost 5; bases outside the gene matches: 10. Germline V gives CDR1 MNHEY, CDR2 SMNVEV (reference sequence).

V is TRBV7-2 and J is TRBJ2-7; tentatively, D is TRBD1 (5 bases). The CDR3 contains 13 residues. V lost 4 bases, J lost 3 bases, and 10 bases lay in between. Looked up from germline, CDR1 is SGHTA and CDR2 is FQGNSA. CDR3 sequence reads: CASSSGRDYEQYF. CDR3 coding DNA: TGTGCCAGCAGCTCCGGCAGGGACTACGAGCAGTACTTC.

This sequence joins TRBV7-2 and TRBJ1-5, with D possibly TRBD1 on 6 matching bases. Germline V gene data show CDR1 as SGHTA and CDR2 as FQGNSA. CDR3 length: 15 residues. V lost 1 base and J lost 5, with 12 bases in between. CDR3 loop: CASSLVGGEDQPQHF. CDR3 DNA sequence: TGTGCCAGCAGCTTAGTCGGGGGCGAGGATCAGCCCCAGCATTTT.

The chain carries TRBV5-1 and TRBJ2-7; 7 nucleotides line up with TRBD1. V lost 3 bases, J lost 3 bases, and 9 bases stayed unmatched. The germline gives CDR1 SGHRS, CDR2 YFSETQ. This CDR3 region has 15 residues. CDR3 in amino acids: CASSSLRDRVYEQYF. The DNA of the CDR3 is TGCGCCAGCAGCTCCCTTCGGGACAGAGTCTACGAGCAGTACTTC.

This CDR3 is CASSLDRTGSQRNTEAFF. The CDR3, as DNA: TGTGCCAGCAGCTTAGATCGGACAGGGAGTCAAAGGAACACTGAAGCTTTCTTT. V and J are TRBV7-2 and TRBJ1-1; 8 positions match TRBD1. The CDR3 covers 18 residues. V dropped 1 base and J dropped 1; count of bases not matched to a gene: 11. Germline assignment: CDR1 SGHTA and CDR2 FQGNSA.

The J gene is TRBJ1-5, the V gene TRBV4-3, with D possibly matching TRBD1 (6 bases). This CDR3 is built from 14 residues. V was clipped by 0 bases and J by 7 bases, with 10 bases between them. Germline CDR1 reads LGHNA; CDR2 reads YSLEER. The CDR3: CASSQEGGRQPQHF. CDR3 DNA sequence: TGCGCCAGCAGCCAAGAAGGGGGGAGGCAGCCCCAGCATTTT.

V and J are TRBV9 and TRBJ1-1; unclear D gene. V gave up 0 bases and J gave up 3 bases, with 6 bases separating them. The germline gives CDR1 SGDLS, CDR2 YYNGEE. The CDR3 length is 13 residues. CDR3 loop: CASSVGSDTEAFF. The CDR3 nucleotides read TGTGCCAGCAGCGTAGGGTCGGACACTGAAGCTTTCTTT.

The genes are TRBV5-6 and TRBJ2-7; D perhaps matches TRBD2 (5 bases). This CDR3 region has 15 residues. Trimming left V 0 bases short and J 2 bases short, with 12 bases between. Germline lookup yields CDR1 SGHDT and CDR2 YYEEEE. Here the CDR3 DNA reads TGTGCCAGCAGCTTGGTGGCGGGTACTGCCTACGAGCAGTACTTC. The encoded protein is CASSLVAGTAYEQYF.

The V gene is TRBV2, the J gene TRBJ2-2, with 11 bases lining up with TRBD2. In germline, CDR1 is SNHLY, CDR2 FYNNEI. The V segment lost 7 bases and the J segment 4 bases; nucleotides outside the gene matches: 5. The CDR3 is made up of 15 amino acids. The CDR3 bases are TGTGCCAGCAATCGACTAGCGGGGTCCACCGGGGAGCTGTTTTTT. This sequence encodes CASNRLAGSTGELFF.

The genes are TRBV2 and TRBJ1-4; D is unclear. CDR1 is SNHLY and CDR2 is FYNNEI in the germline V gene. Deletions cut 8 bases from V and 8 bases from J, with 6 bases between. This CDR3 region has 10 residues. This chain's CDR3 is CASLKEKLFF. The DNA of the CDR3 is TGTGCCAGCCTAAAAGAAAAACTGTTTTTT. Variable domain in full (rest from reference TRBV2 and TRBJ1-4): EPEVTQTPSHQVTQMGQEVILRCVPISNHLYFYWYRQILGQKVEFLVSFYNNEISEKSEIFDDQFSVERPDGSNFTLKIRSTKLEDSAMYFCASLKEKLFFGSGTQLSVL.

The CDR3 bases are TGTGCCAGTAGGGGACAGGGAGAAACTGAAGCTTTCTTT. This codes for CASRGQGETEAFF. This chain uses TRBV19 with TRBJ1-1; 9 nucleotides match TRBD1. CDR3 length equals 13 residues. With V trimmed by 6 bases and J by 5 bases, 4 bases remained unmatched. Germline V lookup: CDR1 LNHDA, CDR2 SQIVND (reference sequence).

The chain carries TRBV7-9 and TRBJ1-2; no reliable D call. V lost 2 bases and J 4 bases, leaving 11 bases between the germline ends. There are 14 residues in the CDR3. Germline CDR1 reads SEHNR; CDR2 reads FQNEAQ (reference sequence). The CDR3 region has the DNA TGTGCCAGCAGCTTAAAAAGGACGGCCTATGGCTACACCTTC. Its protein is CASSLKRTAYGYTF.

V and J are TRBV10-2 and TRBJ2-7, with D maybe TRBD1 (5 bases). The V and J ends lost 7 bases and 7 bases respectively, with 20 bases between them. CDR3 length: 14 amino acids. Germline CDR1 WSHSY, CDR2 SAAADI. The CDR3 loop is CASKGRDSYLEQYF. The DNA for the CDR3 is TGCGCCAGCAAGGGCCGAGACAGCTATCTGGAGCAGTACTTC.

The V gene is TRBV19, the J gene TRBJ2-7, with D perhaps being TRBD1 or TRBD2 (5 bases each). Germline V gives CDR1 LNHDA, CDR2 SQIVND (reference sequence). V shed 3 bases and J shed 0 bases, with 24 bases lying between them. The CDR3 runs 19 residues. The CDR3 DNA reads TGTGCCAGTAGTATTGGGAAACATACCGGGACCTCATTCTCCTACGAGCAGTACTTC. Its protein product is CASSIGKHTGTSFSYEQYF.

The genes are TRBV7-2 and TRBJ1-3; a possible D gene is TRBD1 (6 bases). Looked up from germline, CDR1 is SGHTA and CDR2 is FQGNSA. This CDR3 comprises 16 residues. With 0 bases removed from V and 5 bases from J, the gap between germline ends came to 14 bases. CDR3 bases: TGTGCCAGCAGCTTAGCGCCGGACAGAGGGAGAAACACCATATATTTT. Protein sequence: CASSLAPDRGRNTIYF. Supplemented by reference TRBV7-2 and TRBJ1-3, the full variable domain reads GAGVSQSPSNKVTEKGKDVELRCDPISGHTALYWYRQSLGQGLEFLIYFQGNSAPDKSGLPSDRFSAERTGGSVSTLTIQRTQQEDSAVYLCASSLAPDRGRNTIYFGEGSWLTVV.

V gene TRBV29-1 combines with J gene TRBJ1-2, with D tentatively TRBD1 (6 bases). Trimming stripped 3 bases from V and 8 bases from J, with 16 bases between. The CDR3 is 13 amino acids. From germline, CDR1 is SQVTM and CDR2 ANQGSEA. CDR3 protein: CSVEDSAPTGYTF. As DNA, the CDR3 is TGCAGCGTTGAGGACAGCGCACCGACGGGCTACACCTTC.

The chain uses TRBV7-6 and TRBJ2-2; TRBD1 is a possible D gene (6 bases). This CDR3 comprises 13 residues. CDR1 is SGHVS and CDR2 is FNYEAQ in the germline V gene. The ends were cut back, 5 bases at V and 7 bases at J, with 11 bases in the middle. This chain's CDR3 is CASSPRGIGELFF. The DNA for the CDR3 is TGTGCCAGCAGCCCGAGGGGGATCGGGGAGCTGTTTTTT. The whole variable domain, remainder taken from reference TRBV7-6 and TRBJ2-2, is GAGVSQSPRYKVTKRGQDVALRCDPISGHVSLYWYRQALGQGPEFLTYFNYEAQQDKSGLPNDRFSAERPEGSISTLTIQRTEQRDSAMYRCASSPRGIGELFFGEGSRLTVL.